The sequence of this T cell receptor (beta chain) was determined in a study of cytomegalovirus exposure and HLA in healthy donors. Study results and caveats: A list of 150 to 200 TCR beta chains associated with cytomegalovirus was given.

A word on this clone: Its specificity is not known.

TCRdb's table, derived via immunoSEQ multiplex PCR, lists solely in-frame clones and lacks some. Here the sample spans more than 200,000 clones, roughly 91% being singletons. Material: PBMCs. The source of this sequence is a woman in her 30s in good health and CMV-seronegative.

CDR3 sequence (DNA): TGTGCCAGCAGCCAATACCCTAGCACAGATACGCAGTATTTT. Its protein product is CASSQYPSTDTQYF. This chain uses TRBV7-2 with TRBJ2-3, with no clear D. This CDR3 spans 14 amino acids. In germline, CDR1 is SGHTA, CDR2 FQGNSA. V was clipped by 5 bases and J by 0 bases, with 9 bases between them.